These 27 T cell receptor beta chains were sequenced from one sample in a study of blood T cells in healthy people across ages. Then a second PCR, running roughly 7 to 11 cycles, was carried out with a sample-barcoded 5' primer and a J-beta primer mix. TCRdb ran MiXCR on the 5' RACE reads and lists one entry per CDR3 protein. Found here are roughly 1.9 million distinct CDR3 sequences, roughly two fifths of them singletons; the top ten hold roughly 23%. Sequenced input: blood. These receptors came from a human donor in good health.

The CDR3 DNA reads as TGTGCCAGCAGCTTAGCGGGGCTCCGGGAGACCCAGTACTTC. Residues: CASSLAGLRETQYF. The V call is TRBV5-5, the J call TRBJ2-5; 7 bases map to TRBD2. The length of the CDR3 is 14 residues. The germline V gene has CDR1 SGHKS and CDR2 YYEKEE (reference sequence). With 2 bases clipped from V and 5 bases from J, the junction kept 6 bases outside the gene matches. The full variable domain, its missing parts supplied by reference TRBV5-5 and TRBJ2-5, is DAGVTQSPTHLIKTRGQQVTLRCSPISGHKSVSWYQQVLGQGPQFIFQYYEKEERGRGNFPDRFSARQFPNYSSELNVNALLLGDSALYLCASSLAGLRETQYFGPGTRLLVL.

The chain employs TRBV27 and TRBJ2-3; D is ambiguous. V was shortened by 10 bases and J by 7 bases, with 15 bases between the two germline ends. Germline loops: CDR1 MNHEY, CDR2 SMNVEV (reference sequence). The CDR3 totals 12 residues. The CDR3 nucleotides are TGTGCCACCCAATTGTTGGGAAATACGCAGTATTTT. It specifies CATQLLGNTQYF.

This clonotype came up a few times. The rearrangement links TRBV29-1 to TRBJ1-4; tentative D call: TRBD1 (6 bases). The CDR3 is 13 residues long. V lost 2 bases and J 15 bases, leaving 19 bases between the germline ends. Germline V gives CDR1 SQVTM, CDR2 ANQGSEA. The CDR3 coding sequence is TGCAGCGTTGAAACAAGACAGGCCACGGGGGTGTTTTTT. It translates to CSVETRQATGVFF.

The chain recombines TRBV24-1 with TRBJ2-3, with D unresolved. The V gene's germline CDR1 is KGHDR and CDR2 SFDVKD. The V and J ends lost 2 bases and 5 bases respectively, with 10 bases between them. This CDR3 is built from 14 residues. This CDR3 is CATSDSLMVDTQYF. CDR3 in DNA: TGTGCCACCAGTGATTCACTTATGGTAGATACGCAGTATTTT.

This clonotype was seen a few times. V gene TRBV5-1 combines with J gene TRBJ2-7, with 7 nucleotides matching TRBD2. The CDR3 extends over 14 amino acids. Germline V gene sequence: CDR1 SGHRS, CDR2 YFSETQ. Trimming took 2 bases from V and 4 from J; bases not matched to a gene: 6. CDR3 DNA: TGCGCCAGCAGCTTTCTGCAGGGAGGGTACGAGCAGTACTTC. It is translated as CASSFLQGGYEQYF.

This clonotype was seen more than once but under ten times. This chain uses TRBV28 with TRBJ1-4, with no clear D. V lost 6 bases and J lost 5, with 4 bases in between. The CDR3 consists of 11 residues. Germline assignment: CDR1 MDHEN and CDR2 SYDVKM. The CDR3 coding sequence is TGTGCCAGCAGGTTAAATGAAAAACTGTTTTTT. Translating it yields CASRLNEKLFF.

The gene calls are TRBV28 and TRBJ2-2; possible D gene TRBD2, 5 bases. The CDR3 has 15 amino acids. Germline values: CDR1 MDHEN, CDR2 SYDVKM. V lost 2 bases, J lost 6 bases, and 13 bases lay in between. The CDR3 DNA sequence: TGTGCCAGCAGTTTAGCACTAGGACGGTCCGGGGAGCTGTTTTTT. It is translated as CASSLALGRSGELFF.

Note on this clonotype: At one end, the junction sequence differs from germline, possibly due to a read error. The V call is TRBV20-1, the J call TRBJ2-3, with D unresolved. This CDR3 is built from 16 residues. Germline-derived CDR1 and CDR2 are DFQATT and SNEGSKA (reference sequence). CDR3 loop: CRARDPDSPSTDTQYF. The CDR3 nucleotides read TGCCGTGCTAGAGATCCGGATTCCCCTAGCACAGATACGCAGTATTTT.

The rearrangement uses TRBV7-2 and TRBJ2-1; 10 bases agree with TRBD2. Per germline, CDR1 SGHTA and CDR2 FQGNSA. Trimming at V came to 5 bases and at J to 6 bases, leaving 7 bases not matched to a gene. The CDR3 sequence is 15 residues long. The CDR3 protein is CASSPGLASFNEQFF. CDR3 bases: TGTGCCAGCAGCCCGGGACTAGCGTCTTTCAATGAGCAGTTCTTC.

The V gene is TRBV12-3 or TRBV12-4, the J gene TRBJ1-4; no clear D. The V end lost 2 bases, the J end lost 3 bases, and 10 bases lay between the germline ends. The CDR3 is 15 residues long. The CDR3 here is CASSLRRGPNEKLFF. The CDR3 region has the DNA TGTGCCAGCAGTTTAAGGCGAGGGCCTAATGAAAAACTGTTTTTT.

The chain links TRBV20-1 to TRBJ2-1; the D gene is possibly TRBD2 (5 bases). Trimming took off 1 base at V and 3 bases at J, with 16 bases between the two ends. The germline V gene encodes CDR1 DFQATT and CDR2 SNEGSKA (reference sequence). This CDR3 comprises 16 residues. The chain's CDR3 is CSARGVEGNLYNEQFF. In DNA form, the CDR3 reads TGCAGTGCTAGAGGGGTTGAGGGAAACCTCTACAATGAGCAGTTCTTC.

This clonotype was counted only a few times. The chain employs TRBV28 and TRBJ2-6, with D maybe TRBD1 (6 bases). CDR3 size: 17 residues. Trimming removed 5 bases at V and 0 bases at J, with 14 bases between. Germline CDR1 MDHEN, CDR2 SYDVKM. CDR3 loop: CASSSDRISSGANVLTF. For the CDR3, the DNA is TGTGCCAGCAGTAGCGACAGGATCTCCTCTGGGGCCAACGTCCTGACTTTC.

The V call is TRBV25-1, the J call TRBJ1-2; D unresolved. The CDR3 covers 12 residues. Trimming left V 3 bases short and J 8 bases short, with 10 bases between. Germline V gives CDR1 MGHDK, CDR2 SYGVNS. The DNA of the CDR3 is TGTGCCAGCAGTGACCCTGTTGGAGGCTACACCTTC. Translating gives CASSDPVGGYTF.

The V and J genes are TRBV20-1 and TRBJ2-5, with D possibly matching TRBD1 (5 bases). The length of the CDR3 is 16 residues. Per the germline V gene, CDR1 is DFQATT and CDR2 is SNEGSKA (reference sequence). Deletions cut 1 base from V and 5 bases from J, with 20 bases between. The CDR3 region is CSARGPLIQGGETQYF. Here the CDR3 DNA reads TGCAGTGCTAGAGGCCCCCTTATTCAGGGTGGCGAGACCCAGTACTTC.

This clonotype was observed a handful of times. The V gene is TRBV6-4, the J gene TRBJ2-1, with TRBD1 matching over 10 bases. CDR1 is MRHNA and CDR2 is SNTAGT in the germline V gene. The CDR3 totals 16 residues. The V segment lost 5 bases and the J segment 9 bases; nucleotides outside the gene matches: 13. The CDR3 is CASSTTGGDLIGEQFF. Here the CDR3 DNA reads TGTGCCAGCAGTACGACAGGGGGCGATCTAATTGGTGAGCAGTTCTTC.

The chain recombines TRBV4-3 with TRBJ2-3; 8 nucleotides agree with TRBD1. The CDR3 is made up of 18 amino acids. V was clipped by 0 bases and J by 0 bases; unmatched bases: 8. Germline V gene lookup returns CDR1 LGHNA and CDR2 YSLEER. This CDR3 is CASSQDLIDRGSTDTQYF. CDR3 sequence (DNA): TGCGCCAGCAGCCAAGACCTTATCGACAGGGGAAGCACAGATACGCAGTATTTT.

This clonotype showed up just a few times. The chain carries TRBV7-9 and TRBJ2-7, with D possibly TRBD2 on 5 matching bases. This CDR3 is 14 amino acids long. Germline CDR1 reads SEHNR; CDR2 reads FQNEAQ (reference sequence). The V end lost 1 base, the J end lost 3 bases, and 10 bases lay between the germline ends. CDR3 loop: CASSLGTQVYEQYF. The CDR3, as DNA: TGTGCCAGCAGCTTAGGGACTCAAGTCTACGAGCAGTACTTC.

This clonotype was observed a handful of times. The rearrangement links TRBV7-6 to TRBJ2-7, with 9 positions matching TRBD2. This CDR3 region has 16 residues. Germline assignment: CDR1 SGHVS and CDR2 FNYEAQ. The V segment lost 5 bases and the J segment 2 bases; nucleotides outside the gene matches: 10. The DNA for the CDR3 is TGTGCCAGCAGCCCTATAGCGGGGGATGTGACCTACGAGCAGTACTTC. Its protein product is CASSPIAGDVTYEQYF.

This clonotype was detected many times. The rearrangement links TRBV20-1 to TRBJ2-3, with D possibly being TRBD2 (7 bases). V was shortened by 4 bases and J by 2 bases, with 13 bases between the two germline ends. Germline lookup yields CDR1 DFQATT and CDR2 SNEGSKA (reference sequence). This CDR3 comprises 14 residues. The CDR3: CSATAGALTDTQYF. As DNA, the CDR3 is TGCAGTGCTACGGCGGGGGCTCTCACAGATACGCAGTATTTT.

This clonotype was seen a few times. J is TRBJ1-3 and V is TRBV6-1; D gene unclear. The CDR3 is 13 residues long. V shed 1 base and J shed 3 bases, with 4 bases lying between them. The germline V gene encodes CDR1 MNHNS and CDR2 SASEGT. This CDR3 reads CASSEESGNTIYF. The CDR3 DNA is TGTGCCAGCAGTGAAGAGAGTGGAAACACCATATATTTT.

The chain recombines TRBV6-5 with TRBJ1-1; D is unclear. V was clipped by 2 bases and J by 1 base, with 8 bases between them. The CDR3 has 14 residues. CDR1 and CDR2 from the germline V gene are MNHEY and SVGAGI. The CDR3, as DNA: TGTGCCAGCAGTTACGTGGAGGGGAACACTGAAGCTTTCTTT. Amino acid sequence: CASSYVEGNTEAFF.

The chain recombines TRBV29-1 with TRBJ1-4, with D uncertain. The CDR3 sequence is 13 residues long. Germline V gene sequence: CDR1 SQVTM, CDR2 ANQGSEA. V shed 6 bases and J shed 1 base, with 9 bases lying between them. The CDR3 protein is CSVLDITNEKLFF. As DNA, the CDR3 is TGCAGCGTACTAGACATAACTAATGAAAAACTGTTTTTT.

In regard to this clonotype: Sequence at one end of the junction differs from germline and may be a read error. The rearrangement joins TRBV4-3 to TRBJ2-7, with 8 bases lining up with TRBD1. CDR1 and CDR2 from the germline V gene are LGHNA and YSLEER. There are 15 residues in the CDR3. CDR3 DNA sequence: TGCGTCAGCAGCCAAGAGGGACAGGCCGTCTACGAGCAGTACTTC. This codes for CVSSQEGQAVYEQYF.

V gene TRBV9 combines with J gene TRBJ2-3; 15 bases map to TRBD2. The V and J ends lost 6 bases and 3 bases, in that order; junction bases with no gene match: 5. The CDR3 sequence is 16 residues long. Germline V gene lookup returns CDR1 SGDLS and CDR2 YYNGEE. The CDR3 loop is CASNHGLAGGTDTQYF. In DNA form, the CDR3 reads TGTGCCAGCAATCATGGACTAGCGGGGGGGACAGATACGCAGTATTTT.

This clonotype was picked up a small number of times. Germline is not matched at one junction end, which may reflect a read error. J is TRBJ2-3 and V is TRBV3-1; D is unclear. CDR1 and CDR2 from the germline V gene are LGHDT and YNNKEL (reference sequence). This CDR3 spans 12 amino acids. The CDR3 DNA is TGTGCCAGCAGCCCAAGGCGAGATTCGCAGTATTTT. Protein: CASSPRRDSQYF.

This clonotype appeared many times. J is TRBJ2-5 and V is TRBV3-1; 10 nucleotides line up with TRBD2. The length of the CDR3 is 14 residues. V was pared by 8 bases and J by 3 bases, with 6 bases of the junction left unmatched. CDR1 is LGHDT, CDR2 YNNKEL, per germline (reference sequence). The CDR3 reads CASPTGTSEETQYF. In DNA, the CDR3 is TGTGCCAGCCCTACCGGGACTAGCGAAGAGACCCAGTACTTC.

This clonotype showed up just a few times. The rearrangement links TRBV29-1 to TRBJ2-5, with a possible D match to TRBD1 (5 bases). The CDR3 has 12 residues. V lost 0 bases to trimming and J lost 5 bases, with 7 bases between them. Germline V lookup: CDR1 SQVTM, CDR2 ANQGSEA. The CDR3 reads CSVEDGAETQYF. The CDR3 coding sequence is TGCAGCGTTGAAGATGGGGCGGAGACCCAGTACTTC.